The TCR beta chain described here comes from a study of cytomegalovirus exposure and HLA in healthy donors. Overall study results and limits: The study reported that TCR beta sequences accurately predicted HLA-A and HLA-B alleles in most subjects. Donors belonging to an Asian-associated ancestry cluster reportedly showed fewer N-insertions in productive TCRs than the roughly 670-donor mean, according to what a later analysis found.

This CDR3 contains 13 residues. A note on this clone: The target antigen is unknown.

A multiplex PCR was run with 60 Vbeta primers and 13 Jbeta primers. Generated by immunoSEQ multiplex PCR, the TCRdb table keeps only in-frame clones and is missing some. The sample carries roughly 180,000 clones, around 80% recorded once. The TCR was taken from a woman in her sixties in good health and CMV-seropositive. The rearrangement links TRBV21-1 to TRBJ2-1; no DNA check was done on the table's D call, TRBD1. TRBV21-1 has pseudogene status. The sequenced sample was PBMCs. CDR3 DNA sequence: TGTGCCAGCAGCAAACCCCAATACAATGAGCAGTTCTTC. Protein: CASSKPQYNEQFF.